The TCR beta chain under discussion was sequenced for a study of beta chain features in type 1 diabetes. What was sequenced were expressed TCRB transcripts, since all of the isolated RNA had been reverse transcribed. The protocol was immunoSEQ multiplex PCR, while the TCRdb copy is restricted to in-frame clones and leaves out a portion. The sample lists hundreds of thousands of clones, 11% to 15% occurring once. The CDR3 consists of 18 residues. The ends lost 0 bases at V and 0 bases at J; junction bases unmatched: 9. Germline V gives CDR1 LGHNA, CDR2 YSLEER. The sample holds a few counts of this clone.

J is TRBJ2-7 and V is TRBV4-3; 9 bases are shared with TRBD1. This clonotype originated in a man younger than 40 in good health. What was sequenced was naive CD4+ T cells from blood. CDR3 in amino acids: CASSQEGTGTGPSYEQYF. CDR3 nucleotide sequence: TGCGCCAGCAGCCAAGAAGGGACCGGGACAGGGCCCTCCTACGAGCAGTACTTC.